This TCR beta chain comes out of a study of blood T cell repertoires in COVID-19. Study-level information: Researchers got acute and convalescent COVID-19 samples from the United States, Italy and Spain. PBMCs, B-cell-depleted T cells, or T cells provided the cDNA or gDNA that made up the material.

CDR3 length equals 15 residues. CDR1 MNHEY and CDR2 SMNVEV come from the germline V gene (reference sequence). V lost 6 bases and J lost 4; bases outside the gene matches: 9. Original processing methods: Amplified reference gene primers provided the basis for estimating nucleated cell counts. Assay: immunoSEQ multiplex PCR; the TCRdb copy retains only in-frame clones and omits some. That table supplies the V and J calls and clone size; D and trimming were determined from the DNA. The table includes approximately 230,000 clones, 88% detected once. The clonotype was recovered from an elderly man with acute or convalescent COVID-19. The material sequenced was peripheral blood. This sequence joins TRBV27 and TRBJ2-3; the match to TRBD2 covers 8 bases. CDR3 DNA sequence: TGTGCCAGCAGCCGAATGCCGGGACTAGCAGATACGCAGTATTTT. Translation gives CASSRMPGLADTQYF.